These T cell receptor beta chains were read from a single sample in a study of T cells after yellow fever vaccination. TCRdb ran MiXCR on the 5' RACE reads and lists one entry per CDR3 protein. The data contain approximately 110,000 distinct CDR3 sequences, 7.4% of them singletons. The input for sequencing was CD4+ T cells sorted from PBMCs, taken 10 to 11 days after the first yellow fever vaccination. These receptors were obtained from a man aged 18-30 years who received the YFV17D yellow fever vaccine. The CDR3 runs from the conserved cysteine through the conserved F or W. D genes are given only for firm matches. Size tells how often a clone was seen (once, few, many) or the class of an expanded clone, and some rows leave it out.

size	D	J	V	DNA	CDR3
many	TRBD2	TRBJ2-1	TRBV20-1	TGCAGTGTCAGAGAGGGAGCGGGGGGGAACAATGAGCAGTTCTTC	CSVREGAGGNNEQFF
few	TRBD1	TRBJ1-1	TRBV11-2	TGTGCCAGCAGCTTCCCACGTCTGACAGGGGGCGCAAAGTCCCTCGCTGAAGCTTTCTTT	CASSFPRLTGGAKSLAEAFF
.	TRBD2	TRBJ2-5	TRBV5-1	TGCGCCAGCAGCATAGCGGGGGCGGAAGAGACCCAGTACTTC	CASSIAGAEETQYF
few	TRBD1	TRBJ1-1	TRBV14	TGTGCCAGCAGCCACCCCCGGGACAGACACACTGAAGCTTTCTTT	CASSHPRDRHTEAFF
many	.	TRBJ1-1	TRBV6-1	TGTGCCAGCAGGGGCGACAGGAACACTGAAGCTTTCTTT	CASRGDRNTEAFF
.	TRBD1	TRBJ1-2	TRBV20-1	TGCAGTGCTTTTGATACCGGGACAGGGAAGACTGGCTACACCTTC	CSAFDTGTGKTGYTF
many	TRBD1	TRBJ2-3	TRBV11-2	TGTGCCAGCAGCCCTGGACAGGGTAACACAGATACGCAGTATTTT	CASSPGQGNTDTQYF
few	TRBD2	TRBJ2-3	TRBV9	TGTGCCAGCAGCGGTAGCGGGGGAACTAGCACAGATACGCAGTATTTT	CASSGSGGTSTDTQYF
many	.	TRBJ1-1	TRBV11-2	TGTGCCAGCAGCTTCCAGGGCATGAACACTGAAGCTTTCTTT	CASSFQGMNTEAFF
many	.	TRBJ2-5	TRBV5-1	TGCGCCAGCAGCTTGTCGGGGCGCGGGGAGACCCAGTACTTC	CASSLSGRGETQYF
many	.	TRBJ1-1	TRBV7-2	TGTGCCAGCAGCTCATCAAACAGGGTTTTGAACACTGAAGCTTTCTTT	CASSSSNRVLNTEAFF
many	TRBD2	TRBJ2-3	TRBV5-1	TGCGCCAGCAGCTCCCGCAGGACTAGCGGAGACACAGATACGCAGTATTTT	CASSSRRTSGDTDTQYF
many	.	TRBJ2-7	TRBV12-3/TRBV12-4	TGTGCCAGCAGTTTAGTTTGGTCCTACGAGCAGTACTTC	CASSLVWSYEQYF
.	.	TRBJ2-7	TRBV7-2	TGTGCCAGCAGCTTACAAGATCGGCCGGGGGCCTACGAGCAGTACTTC	CASSLQDRPGAYEQYF
.	TRBD2	TRBJ2-2	TRBV20-1	TGCAGTGCTAGAGTCTCTAGCGGCACCACCGGGGAGCTGTTTTTT	CSARVSSGTTGELFF
many	.	TRBJ2-7	TRBV7-2	TGTGCCAGCAGCTTGTCCCCAATCGAGCAGTACTTC	CASSLSPIEQYF
many	.	TRBJ1-1	TRBV11-2	TGTGCCAGCAGCCAACAGACAGGATCGACGGCTTTCTTT	CASSQQTGSTAFF
many	.	TRBJ2-3	TRBV7-9	TGTGCCAGCAGCGCTATCACAGATACGCAGTATTTT	CASSAITDTQYF
many	.	TRBJ2-1	TRBV5-1	TGCGCCAGCAGCTTGATAGGGGTGGGCTACAATGAGCAGTTCTTC	CASSLIGVGYNEQFF
many	.	TRBJ1-6	TRBV12-3/TRBV12-4	TGTGCCAGCAGTTTAGACAGGGTGGATAATTCACCCCTCCACTTT	CASSLDRVDNSPLHF
many	TRBD1	TRBJ2-7	TRBV7-2	TGTGCCAGCAGCTTAGTTGGGACAGGGGCCTACGAGCAGTACTTC	CASSLVGTGAYEQYF
many	.	TRBJ2-5	TRBV5-1	TGCGCCAGCAGCTTATCGCAGGGCGCGGTATCTTACTTC	CASSLSQGAVSYF
few	.	TRBJ2-7	TRBV5-1	TGCGCCAGCAACCCTGGGTCAGGCTTCTCCTACGAGCAGTACTTC	CASNPGSGFSYEQYF
many	TRBD2	TRBJ2-1	TRBV5-1	TGCGCCAGCAGCTTGGGGCGGGGGGGATACAATGAGCAGTTCTTC	CASSLGRGGYNEQFF
.	.	TRBJ2-5	TRBV7-2	TGTGCCAGCAGCTTTGGGGGGAGACGGACCTGGGAGACCCAGTACTTC	CASSFGGRRTWETQYF